This T cell receptor beta chain appears in the sequencing data of a study of TIL therapy for anti-PD-1-resistant metastatic lung cancer. General study points: The cohort had more treatment-naive, never-smoker and oncogene-addicted patients than typical.

This was the immunoSEQ v3 assay. Profiling relied on immunoSEQ multiplex PCR, and the TCRdb table lists in-frame clones only, not all of them. The sample lists roughly 28,000 clones, under 80% occurring once. In regard to this clone: Its antigen is unidentified.

Time point: pre-treatment sample, taken before nivolumab and TIL therapy. Most excised metastases sampled were pleural nodules or supraclavicular lymph nodes. V was clipped by 4 bases and J by 3 bases, with 17 bases between them. The CDR3 spans 15 residues. Germline V gene sequence: CDR1 SGHRS, CDR2 YFSETQ. This specimen consisted of tumor tissue, obtained at baseline. The chain couples TRBV5-1 to TRBJ2-7; tentative D call: TRBD1 (5 bases). The TCR originated in a woman between 30 and 79 years old with non-small cell lung cancer. As DNA, the CDR3 is TGCGCCAGCAGCCCGCTTCCCGCAGGGAACTACGAGCAGTACTTC. This encodes CASSPLPAGNYEQYF. Full variable domain (rest looked up from reference TRBV5-1 and TRBJ2-7): KAGVTQTPRYLIKTRGQQVTLSCSPISGHRSVSWYQQTPGQGLQFLFEYFSETQRNKGNFPGRFSGRQFSNSRSEMNVSTLELGDSALYLCASSPLPAGNYEQYFGPGTRLTVT.